Following are 6 T cell receptor beta chains from one sample sequenced in a study of CD8+ T cells in alopecia areata. After pooling, cutaneous lymph node cells were sorted with CD4, CD8alpha, NKG2D, NKG2ACE and other markers. Reverse transcription of extracted RNA yielded cDNA, which provided the sequencing template. Only in-frame clones appear in the TCRdb table, and some are missing; sequencing was by immunoSEQ multiplex PCR. Observed are about 3,900 clones, no singletons, with the top ten taking 25% to 35%. The specimen was CD8+ T cells sorted from a lymph node. The receptors were gathered from a C3H/HeJ mouse with alopecia areata. The strain's MHC haplotype is H2-k.

This clone counts as medium-sized (0.01 to 0.1%). Genes and germline come from the mouse. The DNA ends 4 residues before the CDR3 does, and the rest of the CDR3 is filled in from the germline J gene. This rearrangement joins TRBV29 to TRBJ2-7; TRBD1 matches 9 bases. The V gene's germline CDR1 is MSHET and CDR2 SYDVDS. The CDR3 extends over 14 amino acids. Incomplete CDR3 DNA: TGTGCTAGCAGTTTCGGACAGGGGTCTTAT. Protein: CASSFGQGSY. The full CDR3 is CASSFGQGSYEQYF.

This clone was counted at least ten times. Any gene name here is a mouse gene name. The observed sequence ends 4 residues before the CDR3 terminus, with the missing tail filled in from the germline J gene. V gene TRBV13-3 combines with J gene TRBJ2-3; D is unclear. The CDR3 is made up of 14 amino acids. Germline loops: CDR1 NNHDY, CDR2 SYVADS. V lost 5 bases and J 0 bases, leaving 10 bases between the germline ends. Partial CDR3 DNA: TGTGCCAGCAGCCATACATCTAGTGCAGAA. Amino acids: CASSHTSSAE. In full, the CDR3 reads CASSHTSSAETLYF.

To note about this clone: The gene names given are mouse names. The CDR3 end lies 4 residues beyond the end of the read and is filled in from the germline J gene. This sequence joins TRBV2 and TRBJ1-2; 7 nucleotides match TRBD1. CDR3 length: 15 amino acids. Looked up from germline, CDR1 is LGHNA and CDR2 is YSYQKL. With 0 bases clipped from V and 3 bases from J, the junction kept 4 bases outside the gene matches. The sequenced CDR3 bases are TGTGCCAGCAGCCAAGATAGGCAGGGGGACTCC. Protein product: CASSQDRQGDS. The CDR3 in its entirety is CASSQDRQGDSDYTF.

This clone came up many times. Gene names and germline refer to mouse. Read data end 4 residues before the CDR3 end; the end is taken from the germline J gene. The chain is built from TRBV13-3 and TRBJ1-2; TRBD1 aligns across 9 bases. Germline values: CDR1 NNHDY, CDR2 SYVADS. Trimming at V came to 4 bases and at J to 3 bases, leaving 4 bases not matched to a gene. The CDR3 spans 14 residues. The CDR3 protein is CASSSDRGYSDYTF. The CDR3 bases that were read are TGTGCCAGCAGTTCGGACAGGGGTTACTCC.

This clone was detected many times. Gene names are the mouse ones. The read finishes 4 residues shy of the CDR3 end, and the germline J gene is used to complete it. J is TRBJ1-1 and V is TRBV17; tentatively, D is TRBD1 (5 bases). CDR1 MNHDT and CDR2 YYDKIL come from the germline V gene. The CDR3 runs 13 residues. This chain's CDR3 is CASSREEGTEVFF. CDR3 bases read: TGTGCTAGCAGTAGAGAGGAGGGGACA.

This clone is large in the sample. Gene names are the mouse ones. With the read ending 4 residues before the CDR3 end, the germline J gene is used to fill in that end. This chain uses TRBV1 with TRBJ2-1; D is possibly TRBD1 (6 bases). The V end was cut by 0 bases, the J end by 0 bases, with 12 bases between. The CDR3 is 17 amino acids. The germline V gene encodes CDR1 NSQYPW and CDR2 LRSPGD (reference sequence). The CDR3 loop reads CTCSADSRGVNYAEQFF. The part of the CDR3 DNA that was read is TGCACCTGCAGTGCAGATTCCAGGGGCGTTAACTATGCT.